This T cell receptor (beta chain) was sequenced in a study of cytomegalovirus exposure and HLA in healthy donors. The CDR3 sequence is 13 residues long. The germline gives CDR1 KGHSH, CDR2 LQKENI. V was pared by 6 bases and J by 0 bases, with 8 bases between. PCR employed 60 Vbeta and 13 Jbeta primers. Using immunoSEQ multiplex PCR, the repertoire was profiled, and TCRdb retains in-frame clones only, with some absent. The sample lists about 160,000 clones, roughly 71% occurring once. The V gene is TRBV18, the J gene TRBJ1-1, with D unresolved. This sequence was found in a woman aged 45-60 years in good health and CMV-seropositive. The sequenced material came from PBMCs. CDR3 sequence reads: CASSSGMNTEAFF. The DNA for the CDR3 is TGTGCCAGCTCCTCAGGAATGAACACTGAAGCTTTCTTT.